The 16 T cell receptor beta chains below all came from one sample that was sequenced in a study of blood T cells in healthy people across ages. Through a sample-barcoded 5' primer and a J-beta primer mix, a second PCR was run for about 6 to 12 cycles. TCRdb re-analysed the 5' RACE reads in MiXCR, keeping a single row per CDR3 protein. The sample has about 2 million distinct CDR3 sequences, roughly 50% seen once. Material for sequencing was blood. Receptors originate from a woman in her forties in good health.

The chain employs TRBV13 and TRBJ2-3; D is unresolved. Per germline, CDR1 PRHDT and CDR2 FYEKMQ (reference sequence). This CDR3 has 13 amino acids. Trimming pared 5 bases from V and 4 bases from J, leaving 10 bases between. The CDR3 region has the DNA TGTGCCAGCAGCCCGACCCTCCCAGATACGCAGTATTTT. Translating it yields CASSPTLPDTQYF.

Worth noting for this clonotype: This may stem from a read error, because a much larger clone lies one nucleotide away. This chain uses TRBV20-1 with TRBJ2-1; possible D gene TRBD2, 6 bases. V dropped 3 bases and J dropped 5 bases, with 14 bases sitting between them. Per the germline V gene, CDR1 is DFQATT and CDR2 is SNEGSKA (reference sequence). This CDR3 has 14 residues. In DNA form, the CDR3 reads TGCAGTGCTAGCGAGGACGGGAGCCACAATGAGCAGTTCTTC. This translates into CSASEDGSHNEQFF.

This clonotype has just a few counts. This chain connects TRBV5-1 to TRBJ1-2; D unclear. Germline V gene data show CDR1 as SGHRS and CDR2 as YFSETQ. V lost 2 bases to trimming and J lost 6 bases, with 8 bases between them. CDR3 length: 12 residues. Here the CDR3 reads CASSLGRDGYTF. The CDR3 coding sequence is TGCGCCAGCAGCTTAGGGAGAGATGGCTACACCTTC.

A remark on this clonotype: A much larger clone lies a single base off, so this may be a read error. The gene calls are TRBV29-1 and TRBJ2-1, with TRBD1 as a possible D gene (5 bases). TRBJ2-7 matches the DNA end more closely, so the J call is doubtful. CDR3 size: 11 residues. Germline V gene lookup returns CDR1 SQVTM and CDR2 ANQGSEA. As DNA, the CDR3 is TGCAGCGTTGTACAGGTCTACGAGCAGTACTTC. Translating gives CSVVQVYEQYF.

This clonotype was recorded a few times. V is TRBV7-2 and J is TRBJ2-3; D possibly corresponds to TRBD1 (6 bases). CDR3 length equals 13 residues. Trimming took off 3 bases at V and 7 bases at J, with 11 bases between the two ends. Germline V gene lookup returns CDR1 SGHTA and CDR2 FQGNSA. CDR3 nucleotide sequence: TGTGCCAGCAGCTTCCGACAGGACCATACGCAGTATTTT. Amino acids: CASSFRQDHTQYF.

The genes are TRBV18 and TRBJ2-5; D unresolved. The ends were cut back, 6 bases at V and 4 bases at J, with 15 bases in the middle. The CDR3 totals 14 residues. From germline, CDR1 is KGHSH and CDR2 LQKENI. DNA for the CDR3: TGTGCCAGCTCCCCTTCGTTGAGCCCAGAGACCCAGTACTTC. Translated: CASSPSLSPETQYF.

This clonotype occurred a few times. This rearrangement joins TRBV4-2 to TRBJ2-7; 8 bases agree with TRBD1. Germline V gene data show CDR1 as LGHNA and CDR2 as YNFKEQ. The V and J ends lost 0 bases and 4 bases, in that order; junction bases with no gene match: 8. This CDR3 is built from 16 residues. The CDR3 DNA reads as TGTGCCAGCAGCCAAGAACCGGGACAGGAGATATACGAGCAGTACTTC. Its protein is CASSQEPGQEIYEQYF.

Written as DNA, the CDR3 is TGCAGTGCTAGCAGGGGTAGGGGTATTTCACCCCTCCACTTT. It codes for CSASRGRGISPLHF. The chain employs TRBV20-1 and TRBJ1-6, with D perhaps TRBD1 (6 bases). In germline, CDR1 is DFQATT, CDR2 SNEGSKA (reference sequence). V was shortened by 3 bases and J by 9 bases, with 15 bases between the two germline ends. The CDR3 contains 14 residues.

V gene TRBV19 combines with J gene TRBJ2-1; the D gene is possibly TRBD1 (6 bases). From germline, CDR1 is LNHDA and CDR2 SQIVND (reference sequence). V lost 2 bases and J 7 bases, leaving 12 bases between the germline ends. The CDR3 is 14 amino acids. The CDR3 bases are TGTGCCAGTAGTATACGGTGGGGGCGGAATGAGCAGTTCTTC. Its translation: CASSIRWGRNEQFF.

V and J are TRBV20-1 and TRBJ2-5, with 13 bases aligning to TRBD2. The length of the CDR3 is 14 residues. V trimming: 2 bases; J trimming: 5 bases; junction bases outside the gene matches: 2. The germline V gene encodes CDR1 DFQATT and CDR2 SNEGSKA (reference sequence). CDR3 region: CSARTGLAGETQYF. CDR3 sequence (DNA): TGCAGTGCTAGAACGGGACTAGCGGGGGAGACCCAGTACTTC.

This clonotype turned up a few times. The chain links TRBV27 to TRBJ2-1; 10 bases fit TRBD2. Per the germline V gene, CDR1 is MNHEY and CDR2 is SMNVEV (reference sequence). With V trimmed by 5 bases and J by 0 bases, 7 bases remained unmatched. The CDR3 has 17 amino acids. The CDR3 DNA reads TGTGCCAGCAGTAGCGGGGGGGGAGGCAGCTCCTACAATGAGCAGTTCTTC. Amino acid sequence: CASSSGGGGSSYNEQFF.

The count of this clonotype is one. The chain couples TRBV20-1 to TRBJ2-7, with D possibly TRBD2 on 5 matching bases. From germline, CDR1 is DFQATT and CDR2 SNEGSKA (reference sequence). The CDR3 runs 14 residues. The V end lost 0 bases, the J end lost 0 bases, and 9 bases lay between the germline ends. CDR3 sequence: CSARDAGSSYEQYF. The CDR3 nucleotides are TGCAGTGCTAGAGATGCGGGTAGCTCCTACGAGCAGTACTTC.

V is TRBV4-3 and J is TRBJ2-4, with unresolved D. The V gene lost 0 bases and the J gene lost 14 bases, with 2 bases spanning the gap. The germline CDR1 and CDR2 sequences are LGHNA and YSLEER. This CDR3 has 9 residues. CDR3 protein: CASSQDKYF. The DNA for the CDR3 is TGCGCCAGCAGCCAAGATAAGTACTTC.

The chain links TRBV27 to TRBJ2-6; 8 positions match TRBD1. The CDR3 contains 16 residues. Germline V lookup: CDR1 MNHEY, CDR2 SMNVEV (reference sequence). J lost 0 bases, V lost 5 bases, and 3 bases had no gene match. This chain's CDR3 is CASSRTGSSGANVLTF. The CDR3 DNA reads TGTGCCAGCAGTCGGACAGGGAGCTCTGGGGCCAACGTCCTGACTTTC.

The V gene is TRBV7-9, the J gene TRBJ1-2, with 8 bases fitting TRBD1. The CDR3 contains 14 residues. The germline CDR1 and CDR2 sequences are SEHNR and FQNEAQ (reference sequence). The ends lost 0 bases at V and 8 bases at J; junction bases unmatched: 5. The CDR3 spells CASSLADRVIGYTF. The CDR3 region has the DNA TGTGCCAGCAGCTTAGCGGACAGGGTGATCGGCTACACCTTC.

The CDR3 spells CASSLGSIREKLFF. The CDR3 coding sequence is TGTGCCAGCAGTTTGGGGTCGATAAGGGAAAAACTGTTTTTT. The chain couples TRBV12-3 or TRBV12-4 to TRBJ1-4, with D unclear. This CDR3 has 14 residues. Trimming took 3 bases from V and 8 from J, leaving 13 bases between them.